The clone carrying this T cell receptor beta chain was observed a few times. These data are taken from a study of human T cells and chemical hapten exposure. TCRdb ran MiXCR on the RACE reads and lists one entry per CDR3 protein. The data hold 65,000 to 80,000 distinct CDR3 sequences, with about 9.3% observed a single time. Described time point: patch test 1, 2 weeks after DPC sensitization. Treatment reported: therapeutic diphenylcyclopropenone sensitization with weekly scalp DPC. The CDR3 is 14 amino acids. Germline CDR1 SGHRS, CDR2 YFSETQ. V lost 5 bases, J lost 3 bases, and 3 bases stayed unmatched.

This chain joins TRBV5-1 and TRBJ2-7; TRBD2 matches 12 bases. The source of this sequence is a woman aged 45-65 years with alopecia areata. Some clones in this sample may be carry-over from other donors' samples. This specimen was whole blood, taken in connection with sensitization to the hapten diphenylcyclopropenone (DPC). The CDR3 reads CASRRTSGNYEQYF. CDR3 nucleotide sequence: TGCGCCAGCAGAAGGACTAGCGGGAACTACGAGCAGTACTTC.